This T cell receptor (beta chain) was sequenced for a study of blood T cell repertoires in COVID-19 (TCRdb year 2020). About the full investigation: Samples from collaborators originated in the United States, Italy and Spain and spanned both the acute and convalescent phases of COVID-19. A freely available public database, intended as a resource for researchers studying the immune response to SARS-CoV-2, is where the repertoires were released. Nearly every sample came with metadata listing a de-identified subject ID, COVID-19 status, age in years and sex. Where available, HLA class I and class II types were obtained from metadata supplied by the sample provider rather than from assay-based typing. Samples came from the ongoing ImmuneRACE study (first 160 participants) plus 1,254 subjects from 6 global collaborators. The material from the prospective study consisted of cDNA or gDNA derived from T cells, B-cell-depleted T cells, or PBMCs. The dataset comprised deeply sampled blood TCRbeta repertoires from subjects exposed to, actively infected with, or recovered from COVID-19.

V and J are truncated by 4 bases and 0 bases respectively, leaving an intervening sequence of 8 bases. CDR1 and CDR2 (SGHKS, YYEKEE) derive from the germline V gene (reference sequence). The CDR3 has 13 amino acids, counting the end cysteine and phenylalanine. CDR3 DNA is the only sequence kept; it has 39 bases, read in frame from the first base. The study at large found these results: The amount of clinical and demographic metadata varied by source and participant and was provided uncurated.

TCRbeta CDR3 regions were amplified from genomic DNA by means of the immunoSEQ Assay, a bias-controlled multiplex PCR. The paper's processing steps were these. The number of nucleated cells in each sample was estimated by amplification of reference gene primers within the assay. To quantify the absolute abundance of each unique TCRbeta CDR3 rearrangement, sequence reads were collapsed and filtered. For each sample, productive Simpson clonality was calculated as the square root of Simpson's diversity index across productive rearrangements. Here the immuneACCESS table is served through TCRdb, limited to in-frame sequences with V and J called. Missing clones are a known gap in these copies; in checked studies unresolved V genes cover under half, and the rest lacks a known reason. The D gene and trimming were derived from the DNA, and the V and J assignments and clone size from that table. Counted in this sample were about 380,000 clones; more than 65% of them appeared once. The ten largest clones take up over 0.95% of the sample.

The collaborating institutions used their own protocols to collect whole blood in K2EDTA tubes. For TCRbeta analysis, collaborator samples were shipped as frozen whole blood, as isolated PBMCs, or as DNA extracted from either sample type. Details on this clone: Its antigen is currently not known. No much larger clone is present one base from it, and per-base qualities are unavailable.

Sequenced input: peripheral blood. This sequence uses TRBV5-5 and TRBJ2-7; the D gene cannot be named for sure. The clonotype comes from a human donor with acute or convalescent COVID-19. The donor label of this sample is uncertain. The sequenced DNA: TGTGCCAGCAGCGACCGGGTCTCCTACGAGCAGTACTTC. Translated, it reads CASSDRVSYEQYF.